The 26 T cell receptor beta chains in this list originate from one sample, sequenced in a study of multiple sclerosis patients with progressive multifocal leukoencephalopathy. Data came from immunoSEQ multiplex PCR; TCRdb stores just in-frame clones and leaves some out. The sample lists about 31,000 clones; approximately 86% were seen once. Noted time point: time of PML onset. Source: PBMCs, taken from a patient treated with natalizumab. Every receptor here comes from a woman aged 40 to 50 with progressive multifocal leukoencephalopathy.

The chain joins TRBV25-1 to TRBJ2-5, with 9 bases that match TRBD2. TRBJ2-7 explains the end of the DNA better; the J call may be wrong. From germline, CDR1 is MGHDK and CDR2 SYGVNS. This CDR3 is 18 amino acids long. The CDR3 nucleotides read TGTGCCAGCAGTAACCGCCCGGATGGCGGGAGGGGAACCTACGAGCAGTACTTC. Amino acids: CASSNRPDGGRGTYEQYF.

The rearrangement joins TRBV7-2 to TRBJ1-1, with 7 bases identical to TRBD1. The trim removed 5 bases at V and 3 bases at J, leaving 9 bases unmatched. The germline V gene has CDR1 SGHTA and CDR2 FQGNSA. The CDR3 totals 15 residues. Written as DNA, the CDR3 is TGTGCCAGCAGCCCGGGACAGCCAGGGGACACTGAAGCTTTCTTT. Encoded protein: CASSPGQPGDTEAFF. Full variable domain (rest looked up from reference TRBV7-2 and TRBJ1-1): GAGVSQSPSNKVTEKGKDVELRCDPISGHTALYWYRQSLGQGLEFLIYFQGNSAPDKSGLPSDRFSAERTGGSVSTLTIQRTQQEDSAVYLCASSPGQPGDTEAFFGQGTRLTVV.

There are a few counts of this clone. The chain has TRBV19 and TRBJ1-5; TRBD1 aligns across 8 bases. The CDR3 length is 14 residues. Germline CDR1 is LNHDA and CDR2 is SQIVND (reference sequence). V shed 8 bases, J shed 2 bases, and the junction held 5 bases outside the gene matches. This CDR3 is CASDRGGGNQPQHF. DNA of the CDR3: TGTGCCAGTGACAGGGGTGGTGGCAATCAGCCCCAGCATTTT.

CDR3 sequence: CASSSNRGLGYTF. The DNA for the CDR3 is TGTGCCAGCAGCTCCAACAGGGGGCTCGGCTACACCTTC. This chain links TRBV7-2 with TRBJ1-2; 9 nucleotides match TRBD1. With V trimmed by 4 bases and J by 8 bases, 5 bases remained unmatched. This CDR3 region has 13 residues. In germline, CDR1 is SGHTA, CDR2 FQGNSA. Full variable domain (missing parts from reference TRBV7-2 and TRBJ1-2): GAGVSQSPSNKVTEKGKDVELRCDPISGHTALYWYRQSLGQGLEFLIYFQGNSAPDKSGLPSDRFSAERTGGSVSTLTIQRTQQEDSAVYLCASSSNRGLGYTFGSGTRLTVV.

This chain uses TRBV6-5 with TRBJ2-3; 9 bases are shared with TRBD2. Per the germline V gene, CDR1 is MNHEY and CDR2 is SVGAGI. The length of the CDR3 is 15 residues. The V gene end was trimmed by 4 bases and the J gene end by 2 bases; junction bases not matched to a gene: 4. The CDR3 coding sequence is TGTGCCAGCAGTTGGACTAGCGAGTACACAGATACGCAGTATTTT. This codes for CASSWTSEYTDTQYF.

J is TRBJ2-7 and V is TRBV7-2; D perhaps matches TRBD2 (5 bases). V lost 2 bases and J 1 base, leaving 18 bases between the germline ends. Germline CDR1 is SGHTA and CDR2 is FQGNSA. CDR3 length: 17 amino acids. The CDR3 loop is CASSLTKGHSESYEQYF. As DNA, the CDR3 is TGTGCCAGCAGCTTAACTAAGGGTCATAGCGAATCCTACGAGCAGTACTTC.

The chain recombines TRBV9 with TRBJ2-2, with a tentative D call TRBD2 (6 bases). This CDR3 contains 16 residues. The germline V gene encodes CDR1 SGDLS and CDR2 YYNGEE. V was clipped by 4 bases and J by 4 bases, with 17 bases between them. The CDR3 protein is CASSPHRRAVTGELFF. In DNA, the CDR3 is TGTGCCAGCAGCCCCCACAGGAGGGCGGTCACCGGGGAGCTGTTTTTT. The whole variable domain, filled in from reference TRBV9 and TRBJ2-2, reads DSGVTQTPKHLITATGQRVTLRCSPRSGDLSVYWYQQSLDQGLQFLIQYYNGEERAKGNILERFSAQQFPDLHSELNLSSLELGDSALYFCASSPHRRAVTGELFFGEGSRLTVL.

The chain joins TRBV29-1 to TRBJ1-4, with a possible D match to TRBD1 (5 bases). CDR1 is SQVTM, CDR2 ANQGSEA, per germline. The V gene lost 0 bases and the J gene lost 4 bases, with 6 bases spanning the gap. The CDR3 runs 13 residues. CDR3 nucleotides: TGCAGCGTTGAAGAGGGGGGTAATGAAAAACTGTTTTTT. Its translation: CSVEEGGNEKLFF.

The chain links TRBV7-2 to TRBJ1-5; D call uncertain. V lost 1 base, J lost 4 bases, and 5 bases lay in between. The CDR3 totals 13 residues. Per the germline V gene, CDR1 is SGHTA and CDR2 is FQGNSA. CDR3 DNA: TGTGCCAGCAGCTTAGGGATAAATCAGCCCCAGCATTTT. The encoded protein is CASSLGINQPQHF.

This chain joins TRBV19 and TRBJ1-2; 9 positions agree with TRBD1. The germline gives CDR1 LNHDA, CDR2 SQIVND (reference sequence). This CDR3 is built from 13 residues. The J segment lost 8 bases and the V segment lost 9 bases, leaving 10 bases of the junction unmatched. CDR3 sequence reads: CASRGQGHGGYTF. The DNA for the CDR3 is TGTGCCAGCCGGGGACAGGGCCATGGGGGCTACACCTTC. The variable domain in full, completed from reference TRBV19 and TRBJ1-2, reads DGGITQSPKYLFRKEGQNVTLSCEQNLNHDAMYWYRQDPGQGLRLIYYSQIVNDFQKGDIAEGYSVSREKKESFPLTVTSAQKNPTAFYLCASRGQGHGGYTFGSGTRLTVV.

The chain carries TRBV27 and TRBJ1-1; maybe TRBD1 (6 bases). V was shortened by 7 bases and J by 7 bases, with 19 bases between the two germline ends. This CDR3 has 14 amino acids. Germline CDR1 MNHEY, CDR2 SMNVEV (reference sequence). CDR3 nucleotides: TGTGCCAGCACCTCCGGCCTCCGAGGGGGTGAAGCTTTCTTT. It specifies CASTSGLRGGEAFF.

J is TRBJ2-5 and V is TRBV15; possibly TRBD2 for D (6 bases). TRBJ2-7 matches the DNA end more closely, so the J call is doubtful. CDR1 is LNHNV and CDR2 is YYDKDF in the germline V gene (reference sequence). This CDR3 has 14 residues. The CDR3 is CATSRAGTAHEQYF. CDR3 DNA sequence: TGTGCCACCAGCAGAGCCGGGACTGCGCACGAGCAGTACTTC.

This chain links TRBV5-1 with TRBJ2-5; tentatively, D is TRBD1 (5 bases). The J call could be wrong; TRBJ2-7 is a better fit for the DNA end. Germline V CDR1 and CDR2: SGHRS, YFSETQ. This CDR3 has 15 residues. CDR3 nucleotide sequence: TGCGCCAGCAGCTTAGACACCCAGGGTTACTACGAGCAGTACTTC. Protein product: CASSLDTQGYYEQYF.

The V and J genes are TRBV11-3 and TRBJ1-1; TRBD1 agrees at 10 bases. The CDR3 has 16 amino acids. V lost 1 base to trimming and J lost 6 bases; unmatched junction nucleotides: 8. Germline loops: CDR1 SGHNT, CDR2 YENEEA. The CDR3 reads CASSLGKPGQGPEAFF. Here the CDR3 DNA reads TGTGCCAGCAGCTTAGGAAAACCGGGACAGGGGCCTGAAGCTTTCTTT.

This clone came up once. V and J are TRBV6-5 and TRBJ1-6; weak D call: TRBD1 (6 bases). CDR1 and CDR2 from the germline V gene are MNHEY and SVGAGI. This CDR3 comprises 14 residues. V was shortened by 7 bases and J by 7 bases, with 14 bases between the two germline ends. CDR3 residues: CASKKGGGNSPLHF. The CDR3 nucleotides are TGTGCCAGCAAAAAAGGGGGGGGAAATTCACCCCTCCACTTT.

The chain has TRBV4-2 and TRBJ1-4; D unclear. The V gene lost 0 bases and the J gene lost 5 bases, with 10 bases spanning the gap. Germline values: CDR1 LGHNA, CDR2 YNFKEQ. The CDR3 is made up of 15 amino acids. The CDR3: CASSQDARENEKLFF. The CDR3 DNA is TGTGCCAGCAGCCAAGATGCAAGGGAGAATGAAAAACTGTTTTTT.

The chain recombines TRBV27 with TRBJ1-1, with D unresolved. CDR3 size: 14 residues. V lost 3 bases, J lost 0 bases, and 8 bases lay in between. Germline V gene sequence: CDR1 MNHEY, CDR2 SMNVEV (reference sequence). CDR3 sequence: CASSFVPVNTEAFF. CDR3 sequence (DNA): TGTGCCAGCAGTTTTGTACCGGTGAACACTGAAGCTTTCTTT.

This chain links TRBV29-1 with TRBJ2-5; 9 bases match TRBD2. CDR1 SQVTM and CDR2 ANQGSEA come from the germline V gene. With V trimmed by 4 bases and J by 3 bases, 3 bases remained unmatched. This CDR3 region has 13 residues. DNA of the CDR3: TGCAGCGTTGGGAGACTAGCGGAAGAGACCCAGTACTTC. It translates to CSVGRLAEETQYF.

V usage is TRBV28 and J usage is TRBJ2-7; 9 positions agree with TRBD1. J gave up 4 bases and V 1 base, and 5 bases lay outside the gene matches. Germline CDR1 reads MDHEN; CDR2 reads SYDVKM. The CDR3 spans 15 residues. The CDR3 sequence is CASSLFGQGYYEQYF. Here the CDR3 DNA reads TGTGCCAGCAGTTTATTCGGACAGGGGTATTACGAGCAGTACTTC.

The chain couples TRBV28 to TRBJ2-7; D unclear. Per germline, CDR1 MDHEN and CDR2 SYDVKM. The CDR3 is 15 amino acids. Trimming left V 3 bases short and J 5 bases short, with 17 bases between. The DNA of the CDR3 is TGTGCCAGCAGTTTGACCTCGGACGCAGACCACGAGCAGTACTTC. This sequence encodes CASSLTSDADHEQYF.

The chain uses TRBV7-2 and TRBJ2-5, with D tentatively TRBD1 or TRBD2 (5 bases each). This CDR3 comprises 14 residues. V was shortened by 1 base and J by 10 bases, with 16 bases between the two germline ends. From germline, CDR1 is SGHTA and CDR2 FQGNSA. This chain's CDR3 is CASSLVGRGTDQYF. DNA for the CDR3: TGTGCCAGCAGCTTAGTCGGTCGGGGCACAGACCAGTACTTC.

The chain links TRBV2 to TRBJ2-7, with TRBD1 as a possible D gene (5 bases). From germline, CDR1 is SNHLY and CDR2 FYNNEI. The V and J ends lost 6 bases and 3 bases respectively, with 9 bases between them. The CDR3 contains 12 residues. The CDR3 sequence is CASRDKYYEQYF. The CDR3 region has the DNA TGTGCCAGCAGGGACAAGTACTACGAGCAGTACTTC.

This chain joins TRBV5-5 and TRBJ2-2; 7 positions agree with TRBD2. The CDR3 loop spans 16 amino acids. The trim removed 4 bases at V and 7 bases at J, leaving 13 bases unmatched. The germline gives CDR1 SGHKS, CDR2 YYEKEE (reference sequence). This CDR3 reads CASSQEAAGAGGELFF. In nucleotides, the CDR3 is TGTGCCAGCAGCCAAGAGGCGGCGGGAGCGGGCGGGGAGCTGTTTTTT.

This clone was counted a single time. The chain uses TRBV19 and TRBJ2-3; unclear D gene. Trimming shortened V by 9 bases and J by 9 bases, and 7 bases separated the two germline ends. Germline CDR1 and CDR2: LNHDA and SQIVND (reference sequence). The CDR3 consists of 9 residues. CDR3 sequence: CARKGTQYF. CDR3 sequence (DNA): TGTGCCAGAAAAGGGACGCAGTATTTT.

CDR3 loop: CATMRGGDMNTEAFF. In DNA form, the CDR3 reads TGTGCCACCATGAGAGGGGGAGATATGAACACTGAAGCTTTCTTT. The chain has TRBV15 and TRBJ1-1; tentative D call: TRBD1 (6 bases). V was pared by 7 bases and J by 0 bases, with 15 bases between. This CDR3 has 15 amino acids. CDR1 is LNHNV, CDR2 YYDKDF, per germline (reference sequence). Based on the CDR3 plus reference TRBV15 and TRBJ1-1, the full variable domain is DAMVIQNPRYQVTQFGKPVTLSCSQTLNHNVMYWYQQKSSQAPKLLFHYYDKDFNNEADTPDNFQSRRPNTSFCFLDIRSPGLGDTAMYLCATMRGGDMNTEAFFGQGTRLTVV.

DNA of the CDR3: TGCGCCAGCAGCTTGGCGGTAACCAGCGATGAGCAGTTCTTC. Residues: CASSLAVTSDEQFF. The chain recombines TRBV5-1 with TRBJ2-1; D ambiguous. The CDR3 is 14 residues long. The V end lost 0 bases, the J end lost 8 bases, and 12 bases lay between the germline ends. Germline V gives CDR1 SGHRS, CDR2 YFSETQ.